Here is one TCR beta chain with its context. This clonotype was counted ten times or more. Its specific antigen is unknown. One base away there is no much larger clone; base qualities are not given. The 39 donors, aged roughly 6 to 100 years, were systemically healthy Caucasian individuals from Russia. Each donor gave 8 to 10 milliliters of peripheral blood, drawn into EDTA-treated Vacutainer tubes. Ficoll-Paque density-gradient centrifugation was used to isolate PBMCs, with at least 6.5 million per sample. Trizol reagent was used to extract total RNA from the PBMCs, yielding at least 6 micrograms per sample. For every donor, an aliquot of PBMCs went through flow cytometry to measure the percentages of naive CD45RAhigh/CD27high T cells. The library was generated by 5' RACE. The listed sequencing device is Illumina HiSeq 2500. A second about 7 to 12 cycle PCR used a sample-barcoded 5' primer and a J-beta primer mix. A unique molecular identifier was introduced onto each TCR beta cDNA molecule by a template-switch 5' adaptor carrying 12 random nucleotides. Each sample yielded at least 2.5 million CDR3-containing paired-end reads. First-strand cDNA was synthesized from all RNA with the Mint cDNA synthesis kit, primed by a TRBC-specific oligonucleotide. Following uracil-DNA glycosylase treatment, a first 18-cycle PCR with universal primers M1SS and BC2_uni_R was performed on all cDNA. The published analysis was carried out like this. For normalization, 1 million high-quality reads were randomly selected from each sample, with every read carrying a distinct molecular identifier. Instead of being binned into consensus sequences, reads that shared molecular identifiers were thrown out. MiTCR, run with a Q25 quality threshold and the strictest error-elimination algorithm, handled CDR3 identification, clonotype clustering and error correction. Lower-bound total TCR beta diversity was estimated with a nonparametric unseen species model using Euler transformation. The public reads were reanalyzed by TCRdb: fastp trimming at Q25, MiXCR alignment, in-frame beta chains only. Each CDR3 protein gets just one entry, which takes the most common genes and DNA from the rows behind it. These V and J calls rely on TCRdb rather than the paper's analysis. This sample holds 450,000 to 700,000 distinct CDR3 sequences; 27% were observed only once. 18% of the sample rests with the top ten.

The data were taken from a study of blood T cells in healthy people across ages (dated by TCRdb to between 2014 and 2017). Background for the entire study: In model experiments, template switching captured roughly one uniquely barcoded TCR beta cDNA molecule for every two T cells. The study measured age-related changes in TCR beta repertoire diversity using deep sequencing normalized with unique cDNA molecular identifiers. The donors were divided into four age groups: young (average approximately 17 years), middle-aged (about 41), aged (around 67) and long-lived (about 80). Donors of different ages were randomly distributed across sequencing lanes to avoid experimental bias. Two additional independent replicas of 1 million unique cDNA reads from the same blood draw were analyzed for two donors (one aged 18 to 29 and one aged 80 or older).

The junction carries 8 bases between V and J, which are trimmed by 3 bases and 6 bases respectively. Taken from the germline V gene, the CDR1 and CDR2 loops are SGHTA and FQGNSA. Inclusive of the bounding cysteine and phenylalanine, the CDR3 is 12 residues long. Only the CDR3 DNA is retained, 36 bases long and in frame from the first base. General study outcomes and caveats: Because donor CMV infection status was unknown, age-related changes in expanded clonotypes were potentially confounded. Observed TCR beta diversity per million T cells fell roughly linearly with age, and a significant reduction was already apparent by age around 36. Because profiling used bulk unsorted PBMCs, naive and antigen-experienced compartments could not be compared conclusively. Observed TCR beta diversity correlated strongly with the percentage of naive T cells measured by flow cytometry. Estimates of total diversity based on one million sequenced T cells were considered lower bounds and underestimates. Compared with the aged group, more naive CD4+ T cells, fewer expanded clones and increased TCR diversity were shown by the long-lived group, suggesting age selection.

Specimen: blood. The rearranged segments are TRBV7-2 and TRBJ1-2; the D gene is not confidently resolved. The TCR sequence derives from a woman between 65 and 79 years old in good health. The sequence in DNA is TGTGCCAGCAGCTTTTTTGGGGATGGCTACACCTTC. This codes for CASSFFGDGYTF. With the portions outside the CDR3 filled from the reference TRBV7-2 and TRBJ1-2 genes, the complete variable region becomes GAGVSQSPSNKVTEKGKDVELRCDPISGHTALYWYRQSLGQGLEFLIYFQGNSAPDKSGLPSDRFSAERTGGSVSTLTIQRTQQEDSAVYLCASSFFGDGYTFGSGTRLTVV.